This entry lists 12 T cell receptor beta chains sequenced from one sample in a study of blood T cell repertoires in COVID-19. The protocol was immunoSEQ multiplex PCR, while the TCRdb copy is restricted to in-frame clones and leaves out a portion. The repertoire holds some 430,000 clones, with 90% as singletons. The source material was PBMCs or T cells enriched from blood (not recorded which). The receptors were sampled from a man younger than 35 who had recovered from COVID-19.

This clone was observed once. The V call is TRBV28, the J call TRBJ2-7; possible D gene TRBD2, 6 bases. Germline V lookup: CDR1 MDHEN, CDR2 SYDVKM. Trimming removed 3 bases from V and 4 bases from J, with 13 bases in between. The length of the CDR3 is 14 residues. This CDR3 is CASSLSRRGYEQYF. The CDR3 DNA is TGTGCCAGCAGTTTGTCCAGGAGGGGTTACGAGCAGTACTTC.

V is TRBV13 and J is TRBJ2-2; possibly TRBD2 for D (5 bases). V lost 5 bases to trimming and J lost 1 base, with 11 bases between them. Per germline, CDR1 PRHDT and CDR2 FYEKMQ (reference sequence). This CDR3 region has 15 residues. CDR3 sequence (DNA): TGTGCCAGCAGCGCCAGGACTGGGAACACCGGGGAGCTGTTTTTT. Translating it yields CASSARTGNTGELFF.

This rearrangement joins TRBV11-2 to TRBJ1-2; 7 bases map to TRBD1. V shed 5 bases, J shed 1 base, and the junction held 10 bases outside the gene matches. Germline V gene sequence: CDR1 SGHAT, CDR2 FQNNGV. The CDR3 spans 16 residues. In DNA form, the CDR3 reads TGTGCCAGCAGCCCGGGTCCCGGGACAGTTAACTATGGCTACACCTTC. It encodes CASSPGPGTVNYGYTF.

The chain uses TRBV3-1 (or the pseudogene TRBV3-2) and TRBJ2-5, with 11 nucleotides matching TRBD1. V gave up 4 bases and J gave up 5 bases; unmatched junction bases: 9. There are 16 residues in the CDR3. Looked up from germline, CDR1 is LGHDT and CDR2 is YNNKEL (reference sequence). CDR3 residues: CASSLHGQGARETQYF. DNA for the CDR3: TGTGCCAGCAGCCTTCATGGACAGGGGGCAAGGGAGACCCAGTACTTC.

The chain recombines TRBV27 with TRBJ1-5, with D perhaps TRBD1 (6 bases). The CDR3 totals 13 residues. The V and J ends lost 5 bases and 9 bases respectively, with 14 bases between them. Germline lookup yields CDR1 MNHEY and CDR2 SMNVEV (reference sequence). CDR3 residues: CASSARQDGPQHF. Written as DNA, the CDR3 is TGTGCCAGCAGTGCCCGACAGGATGGGCCCCAGCATTTT.

This clone was detected once. This chain joins TRBV6-5 and TRBJ2-5; 8 positions agree with TRBD1. V lost 10 bases to trimming and J lost 2 bases; unmatched junction nucleotides: 3. CDR3 size: 12 residues. Germline V gene sequence: CDR1 MNHEY, CDR2 SVGAGI. This CDR3 is CAIRTGQETQYF. The CDR3 DNA reads as TGTGCCATCCGGACAGGGCAAGAGACCCAGTACTTC.

The chain recombines TRBV9 with TRBJ1-4; D remains ambiguous. V lost 7 bases, J lost 4 bases, and 5 bases lay in between. The length of the CDR3 is 11 residues. Germline CDR1 and CDR2: SGDLS and YYNGEE. The CDR3 coding sequence is TGTGCCAGCGGTAGTAATGAAAAACTGTTTTTT. Translating it yields CASGSNEKLFF.

The rearrangement uses TRBV2 and TRBJ1-1; 10 bases map to TRBD1. Looked up from germline, CDR1 is SNHLY and CDR2 is FYNNEI. V lost 10 bases to trimming and J lost 2 bases; unmatched junction nucleotides: 13. The length of the CDR3 is 16 residues. CDR3 in DNA: TGTGCCACCCAAGACGGGGACAGGGGATACAACACTGAAGCTTTCTTT. This gives the protein CATQDGDRGYNTEAFF.

CDR3 loop: CASSRTISSYEQYF. In DNA form, the CDR3 reads TGTGCCAGCAGTAGGACTATAAGCTCCTACGAGCAGTACTTC. V usage is TRBV2 and J usage is TRBJ2-7; perhaps TRBD2 as D (6 bases). This CDR3 comprises 14 residues. CDR1 and CDR2 (germline): SNHLY, FYNNEI. V dropped 5 bases and J dropped 0 bases, with 11 bases sitting between them. Drawing the rest from reference TRBV2 and TRBJ2-7, the complete variable domain is EPEVTQTPSHQVTQMGQEVILRCVPISNHLYFYWYRQILGQKVEFLVSFYNNEISEKSEIFDDQFSVERPDGSNFTLKIRSTKLEDSAMYFCASSRTISSYEQYFGPGTRLTVT.

The rearrangement uses TRBV18 and TRBJ2-1; TRBD1 matches 7 bases. V lost 3 bases to trimming and J lost 8 bases; unmatched junction nucleotides: 10. CDR1 KGHSH and CDR2 LQKENI come from the germline V gene. The CDR3 totals 15 residues. The CDR3 nucleotides are TGTGCCAGCTCACCCCGGGGCCTAGGGGGCTATGAGCAGTTCTTC. Translation gives CASSPRGLGGYEQFF.

This chain joins TRBV19 and TRBJ1-1; a possible D gene is TRBD1 (6 bases). Germline values: CDR1 LNHDA, CDR2 SQIVND (reference sequence). The CDR3 loop spans 14 amino acids. The ends were cut back, 7 bases at V and 0 bases at J, with 12 bases in the middle. The CDR3 region has the DNA TGTGCCAGTACTGGGACAATCATGAACACTGAAGCTTTCTTT. It is translated as CASTGTIMNTEAFF.

This clone was seen only a few times. V is TRBV5-5 and J is TRBJ1-4; D perhaps matches TRBD1 (5 bases). Between the trimmed V and J ends, which lost 4 bases and 7 bases, there was a span of 17 bases. Germline V gene sequence: CDR1 SGHKS, CDR2 YYEKEE (reference sequence). CDR3 length: 15 residues. The chain's CDR3 is CASSARDSRTEKLFF. CDR3 coding DNA: TGTGCCAGCAGCGCCCGGGACTCTCGGACTGAAAAACTGTTTTTT.